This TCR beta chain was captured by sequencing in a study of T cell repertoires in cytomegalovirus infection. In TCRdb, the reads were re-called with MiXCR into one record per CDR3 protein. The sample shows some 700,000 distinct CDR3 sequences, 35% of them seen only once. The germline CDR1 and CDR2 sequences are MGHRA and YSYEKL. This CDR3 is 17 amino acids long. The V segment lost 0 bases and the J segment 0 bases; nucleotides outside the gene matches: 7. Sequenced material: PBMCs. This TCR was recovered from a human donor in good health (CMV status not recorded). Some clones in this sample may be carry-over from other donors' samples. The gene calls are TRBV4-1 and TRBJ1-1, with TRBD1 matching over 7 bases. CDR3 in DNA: TGCGCCAGCAGCCAAGACCCAGGGGGATTCGTGAACACTGAAGCTTTCTTT. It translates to CASSQDPGGFVNTEAFF.